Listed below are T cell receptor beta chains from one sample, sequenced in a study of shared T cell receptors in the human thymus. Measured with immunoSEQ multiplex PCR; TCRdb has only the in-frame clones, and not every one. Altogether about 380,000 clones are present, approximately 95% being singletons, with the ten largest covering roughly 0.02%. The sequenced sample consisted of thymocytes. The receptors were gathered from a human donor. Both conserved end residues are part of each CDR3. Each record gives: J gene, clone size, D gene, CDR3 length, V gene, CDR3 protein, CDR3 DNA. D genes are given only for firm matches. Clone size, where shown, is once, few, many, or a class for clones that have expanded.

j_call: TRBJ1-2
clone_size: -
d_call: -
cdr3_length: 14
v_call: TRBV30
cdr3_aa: CAWRGGARNYGYTF
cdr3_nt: TGTGCCTGGAGAGGGGGGGCGAGGAACTATGGCTACACCTTC

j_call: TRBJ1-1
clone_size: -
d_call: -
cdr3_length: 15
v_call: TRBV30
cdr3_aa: CAWSVYSALNTEAFF
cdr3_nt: TGTGCCTGGAGTGTATATTCGGCCTTGAACACTGAAGCTTTCTTT

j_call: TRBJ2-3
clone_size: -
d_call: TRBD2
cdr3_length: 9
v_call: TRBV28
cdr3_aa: CASGTSGKF
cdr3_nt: TGTGCCAGTGGAACTAGCGGGAAATTT

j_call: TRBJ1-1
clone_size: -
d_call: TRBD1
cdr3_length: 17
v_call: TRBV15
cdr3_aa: CATSRDSRDRVGTEAFF
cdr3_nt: TGTGCCACCAGCAGAGATAGTAGGGACAGGGTTGGCACTGAAGCTTTCTTT

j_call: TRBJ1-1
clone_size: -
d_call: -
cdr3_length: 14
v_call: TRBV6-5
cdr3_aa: CASSYLGGDTEAFF
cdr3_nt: TGTGCCAGCAGTTACCTCGGGGGGGACACTGAAGCTTTCTTT

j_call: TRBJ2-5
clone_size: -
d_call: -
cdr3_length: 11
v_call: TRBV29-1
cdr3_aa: CSLYQGETQYF
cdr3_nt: TGCAGCCTTTACCAGGGAGAGACCCAGTACTTC

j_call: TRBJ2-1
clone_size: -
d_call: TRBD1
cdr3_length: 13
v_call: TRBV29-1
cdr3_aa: CSVQGQTYNEQFF
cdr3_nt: TGCAGCGTACAGGGACAGACCTACAATGAGCAGTTCTTC

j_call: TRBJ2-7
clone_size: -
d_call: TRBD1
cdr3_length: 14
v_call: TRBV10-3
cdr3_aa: CAISGDRTSYEQYF
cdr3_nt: TGTGCCATCAGTGGGGACAGGACATCCTACGAGCAGTACTTC

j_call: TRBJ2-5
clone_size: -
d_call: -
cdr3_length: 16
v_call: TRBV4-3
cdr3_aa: CASSQEMLPIEETQYF
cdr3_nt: TGCGCCAGCAGCCAAGAAATGTTGCCAATCGAAGAGACCCAGTACTTC

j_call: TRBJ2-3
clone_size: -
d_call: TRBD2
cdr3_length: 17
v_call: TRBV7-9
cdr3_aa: CASSRYMAGAFTDTQYF
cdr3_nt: TGTGCCAGCAGCCGCTATATGGCGGGAGCCTTCACAGATACGCAGTATTTT

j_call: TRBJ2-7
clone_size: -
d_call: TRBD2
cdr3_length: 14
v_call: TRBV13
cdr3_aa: CASSLRSGRYEQYF
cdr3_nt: TGTGCCAGCAGCCTCAGAAGCGGGAGATACGAGCAGTACTTC

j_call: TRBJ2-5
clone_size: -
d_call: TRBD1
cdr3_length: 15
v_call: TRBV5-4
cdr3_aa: CASGPGTGVGETQYF
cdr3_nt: TGTGCCAGCGGGCCCGGGACAGGGGTGGGAGAGACCCAGTACTTC

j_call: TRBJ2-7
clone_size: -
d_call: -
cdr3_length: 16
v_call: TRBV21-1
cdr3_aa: CASSNQWGGQVYEQYF
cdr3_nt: TGTGCCAGCAGCAACCAGTGGGGGGGACAGGTCTACGAGCAGTACTTC

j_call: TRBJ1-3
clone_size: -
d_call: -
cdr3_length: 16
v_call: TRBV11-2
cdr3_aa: CASSEPGRHSGNTIYF
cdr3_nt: TGTGCCAGCAGCGAGCCGGGACGGCACTCTGGAAACACCATATATTTT

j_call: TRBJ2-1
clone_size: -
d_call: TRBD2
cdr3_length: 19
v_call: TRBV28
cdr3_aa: CASSSDHPERGRWRNEQFF
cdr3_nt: TGTGCCAGCAGTTCCGACCACCCCGAGCGGGGTAGGTGGAGGAATGAGCAGTTCTTC

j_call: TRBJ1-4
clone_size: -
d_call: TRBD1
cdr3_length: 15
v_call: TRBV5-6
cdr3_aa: CASSLNRGQFEKLFF
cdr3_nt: TGTGCCAGCAGCTTGAACAGGGGGCAGTTTGAAAAACTGTTTTTT

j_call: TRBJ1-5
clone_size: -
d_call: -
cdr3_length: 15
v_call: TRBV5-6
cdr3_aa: CASNNQREGNQPQHF
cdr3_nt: TGTGCCAGCAACAACCAGAGGGAGGGCAATCAGCCCCAGCATTTT

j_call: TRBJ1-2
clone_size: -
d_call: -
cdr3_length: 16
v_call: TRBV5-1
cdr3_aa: CASSLASQGPNYGYTF
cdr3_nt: TGCGCCAGCAGCTTGGCCAGCCAGGGACCAAACTATGGCTACACCTTC

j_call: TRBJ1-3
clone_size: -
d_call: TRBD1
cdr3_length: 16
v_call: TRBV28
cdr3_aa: CASSRGQGKTGNTIYF
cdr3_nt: TGTGCCAGCAGTAGGGGACAGGGAAAAACTGGAAACACCATATATTTT

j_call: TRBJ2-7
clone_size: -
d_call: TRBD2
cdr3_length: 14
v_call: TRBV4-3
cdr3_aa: CASGREDTVGEQYF
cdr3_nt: TGCGCCAGCGGGCGGGAGGACACTGTGGGGGAGCAGTACTTC

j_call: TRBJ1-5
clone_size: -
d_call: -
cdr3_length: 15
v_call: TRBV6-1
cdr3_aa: CASSGDTSRVLAQHF
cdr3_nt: TGTGCCAGCAGTGGGGACACCTCGAGGGTACTGGCCCAGCATTTT

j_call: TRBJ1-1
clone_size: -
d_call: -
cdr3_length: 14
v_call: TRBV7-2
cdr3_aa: CASLISPRNTEAFF
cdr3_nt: TGTGCCAGTCTAATTTCTCCGAGGAACACTGAAGCTTTCTTT

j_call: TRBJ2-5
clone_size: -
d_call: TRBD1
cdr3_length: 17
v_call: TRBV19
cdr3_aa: CASSRHPGQGMGETQYF
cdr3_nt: TGTGCCAGTAGTCGGCACCCGGGACAGGGGATGGGGGAGACCCAGTACTTC

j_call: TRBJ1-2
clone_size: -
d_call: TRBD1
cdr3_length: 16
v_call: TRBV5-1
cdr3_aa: CASSFRRTGKIYGYTF
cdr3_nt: TGCGCCAGCAGCTTCCGCCGGACAGGGAAAATCTATGGCTACACCTTC

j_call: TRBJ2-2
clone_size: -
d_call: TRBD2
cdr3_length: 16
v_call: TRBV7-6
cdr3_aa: CASSLALREGTGELFF
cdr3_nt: TGTGCCAGCAGCTTAGCGCTGAGGGAGGGGACCGGGGAGCTGTTTTTT

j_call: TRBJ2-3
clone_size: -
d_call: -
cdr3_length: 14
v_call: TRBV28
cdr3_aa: CASSLLAVTDTQYF
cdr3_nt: TGTGCCAGCAGTTTATTGGCGGTCACAGATACGCAGTATTTT

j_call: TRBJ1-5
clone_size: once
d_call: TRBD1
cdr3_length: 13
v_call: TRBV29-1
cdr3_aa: CSVQGQGDQPQHF
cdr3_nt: TGCAGCGTTCAAGGACAGGGGGATCAGCCCCAGCATTTT

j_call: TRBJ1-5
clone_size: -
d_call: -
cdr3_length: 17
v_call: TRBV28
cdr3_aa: CASSSPWGRDGNQPQHF
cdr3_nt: TGTGCCAGCAGTTCGCCTTGGGGCAGGGATGGCAATCAGCCCCAGCATTTT

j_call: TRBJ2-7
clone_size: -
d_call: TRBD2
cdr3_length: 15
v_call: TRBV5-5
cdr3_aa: CASSLGLAGGYEQYF
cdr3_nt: TGTGCCAGCAGCTTGGGACTAGCGGGAGGCTACGAGCAGTACTTC

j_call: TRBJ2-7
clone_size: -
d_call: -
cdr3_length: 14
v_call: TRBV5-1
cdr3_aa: CASSLTGRTYEQYF
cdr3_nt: TGCGCCAGCAGCTTGACAGGGAGGACCTACGAGCAGTACTTC

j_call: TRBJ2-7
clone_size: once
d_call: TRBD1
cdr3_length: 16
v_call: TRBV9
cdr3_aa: CASSASDGTAIVEQYF
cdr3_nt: TGTGCCAGCAGCGCCTCGGACGGGACAGCCATCGTCGAGCAGTACTTC

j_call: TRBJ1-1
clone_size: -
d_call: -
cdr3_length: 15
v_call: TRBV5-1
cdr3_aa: CASSLADGMNTEAFF
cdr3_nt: TGCGCCAGCAGCTTGGCCGATGGGATGAACACTGAAGCTTTCTTT

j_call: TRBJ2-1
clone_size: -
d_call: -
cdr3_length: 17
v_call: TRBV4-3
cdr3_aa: CASSQATLIFSYNEQFF
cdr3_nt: TGCGCCAGCAGCCAAGCTACGCTAATCTTCTCCTACAATGAGCAGTTCTTC

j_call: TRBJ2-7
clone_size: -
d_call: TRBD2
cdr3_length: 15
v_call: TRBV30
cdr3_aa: CAWSVPAGGPYEQYF
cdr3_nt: TGTGCCTGGAGTGTACCAGCGGGAGGCCCATACGAGCAGTACTTC

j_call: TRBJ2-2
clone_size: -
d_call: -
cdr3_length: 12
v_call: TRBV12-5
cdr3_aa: CATAGDTGELFF
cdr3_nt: TGTGCTACGGCCGGAGACACCGGGGAGCTGTTTTTT

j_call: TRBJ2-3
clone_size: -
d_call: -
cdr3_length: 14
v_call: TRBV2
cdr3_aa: CASSDNGKADTQYF
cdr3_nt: TGTGCCAGCAGTGACAACGGGAAGGCAGATACGCAGTATTTT